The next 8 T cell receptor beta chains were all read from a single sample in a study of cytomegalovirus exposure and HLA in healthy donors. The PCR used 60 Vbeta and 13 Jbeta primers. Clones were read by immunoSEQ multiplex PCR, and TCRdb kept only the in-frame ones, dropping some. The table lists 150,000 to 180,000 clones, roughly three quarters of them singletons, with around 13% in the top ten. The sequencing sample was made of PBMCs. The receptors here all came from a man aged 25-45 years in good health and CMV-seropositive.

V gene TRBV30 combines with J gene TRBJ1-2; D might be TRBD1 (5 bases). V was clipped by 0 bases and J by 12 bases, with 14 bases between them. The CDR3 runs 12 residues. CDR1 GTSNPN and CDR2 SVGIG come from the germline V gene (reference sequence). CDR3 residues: CAWSVGAYGDTF. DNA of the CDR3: TGTGCCTGGAGTGTTGGGGCCTACGGTGACACCTTC.

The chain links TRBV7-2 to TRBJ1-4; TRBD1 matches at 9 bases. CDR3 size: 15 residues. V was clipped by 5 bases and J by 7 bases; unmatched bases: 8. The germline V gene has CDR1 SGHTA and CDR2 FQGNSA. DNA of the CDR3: TGTGCCAGCAGCAGTTCCGGGACAGGGTTTGAAAAACTGTTTTTT. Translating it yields CASSSSGTGFEKLFF.

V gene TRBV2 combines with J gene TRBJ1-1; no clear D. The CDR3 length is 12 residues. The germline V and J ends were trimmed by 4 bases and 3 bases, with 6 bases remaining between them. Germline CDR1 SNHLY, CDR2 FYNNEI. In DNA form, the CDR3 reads TGTGCCAGCAGTGTCAGTGACACTGAAGCTTTCTTT. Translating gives CASSVSDTEAFF.

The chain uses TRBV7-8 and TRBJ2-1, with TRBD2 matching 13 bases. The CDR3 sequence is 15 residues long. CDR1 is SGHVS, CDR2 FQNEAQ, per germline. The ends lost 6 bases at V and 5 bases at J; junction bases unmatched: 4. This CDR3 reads CASRETSGRHNEQFF. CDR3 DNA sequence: TGTGCCAGCAGGGAGACTAGCGGGAGGCACAATGAGCAGTTCTTC. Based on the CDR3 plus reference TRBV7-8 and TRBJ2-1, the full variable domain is GAGVSQSPRYKVAKRGQDVALRCDPISGHVSLFWYQQALGQGPEFLTYFQNEAQLDKSGLPSDRFFAERPEGSVSTLKIQRTQQEDSAVYLCASRETSGRHNEQFFGPGTRLTVL.

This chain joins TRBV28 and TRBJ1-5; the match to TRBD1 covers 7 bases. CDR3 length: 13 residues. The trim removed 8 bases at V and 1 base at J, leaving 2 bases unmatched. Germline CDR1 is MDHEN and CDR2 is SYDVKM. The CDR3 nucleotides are TGTGCCAGCGGGGGACAGAGCAATCAGCCCCAGCATTTT. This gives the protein CASGGQSNQPQHF.

This CDR3 is CASSSFRTSGRTDTQYF. The CDR3, as DNA: TGTGCCAGCAGCTCCTTTCGGACTAGCGGGAGGACAGATACGCAGTATTTT. V and J are TRBV7-9 and TRBJ2-3, with 14 bases aligning to TRBD2. J was trimmed by 3 bases and V by 4 bases; bases with no gene match: 6. This CDR3 spans 17 amino acids. Germline V lookup: CDR1 SEHNR, CDR2 FQNEAQ (reference sequence).

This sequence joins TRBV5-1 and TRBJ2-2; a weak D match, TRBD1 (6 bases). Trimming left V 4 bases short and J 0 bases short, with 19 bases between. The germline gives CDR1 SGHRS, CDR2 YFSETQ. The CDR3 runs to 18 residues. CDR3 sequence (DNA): TGCGCCAGCAGCCCACACTCAACAGGGCGAACGAACACCGGGGAGCTGTTTTTT. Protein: CASSPHSTGRTNTGELFF.

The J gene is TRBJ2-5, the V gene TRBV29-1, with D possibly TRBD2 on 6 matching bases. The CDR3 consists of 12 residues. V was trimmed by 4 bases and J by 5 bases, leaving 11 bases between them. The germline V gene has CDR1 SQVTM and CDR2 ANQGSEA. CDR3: CSVGSGWETQYF. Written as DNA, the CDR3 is TGCAGCGTTGGGAGCGGGTGGGAGACCCAGTACTTC.